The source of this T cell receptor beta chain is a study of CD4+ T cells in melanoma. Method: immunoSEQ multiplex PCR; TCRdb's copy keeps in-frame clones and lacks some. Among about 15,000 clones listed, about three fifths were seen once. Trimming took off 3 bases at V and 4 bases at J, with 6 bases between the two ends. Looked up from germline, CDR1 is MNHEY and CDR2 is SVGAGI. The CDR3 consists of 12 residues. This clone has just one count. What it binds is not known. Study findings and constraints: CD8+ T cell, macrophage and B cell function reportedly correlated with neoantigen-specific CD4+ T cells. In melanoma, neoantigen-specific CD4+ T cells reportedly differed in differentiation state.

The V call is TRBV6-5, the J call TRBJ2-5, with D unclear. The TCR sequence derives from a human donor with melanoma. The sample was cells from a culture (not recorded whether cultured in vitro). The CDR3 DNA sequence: TGTGCCAGCAGTTATTCACGAGAGACCCAGTACTTC. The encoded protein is CASSYSRETQYF.